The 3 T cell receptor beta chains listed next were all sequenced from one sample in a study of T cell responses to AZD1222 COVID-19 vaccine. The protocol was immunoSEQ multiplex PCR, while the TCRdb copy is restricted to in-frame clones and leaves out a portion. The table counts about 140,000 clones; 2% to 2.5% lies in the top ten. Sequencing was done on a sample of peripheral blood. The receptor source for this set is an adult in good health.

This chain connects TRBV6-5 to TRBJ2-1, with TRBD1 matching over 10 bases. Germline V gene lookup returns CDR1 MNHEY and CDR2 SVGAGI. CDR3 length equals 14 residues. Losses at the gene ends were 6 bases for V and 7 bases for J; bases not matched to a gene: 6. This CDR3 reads CASRDRDRGNEQFF. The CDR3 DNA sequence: TGTGCCAGCAGAGACCGGGACAGGGGAAATGAGCAGTTCTTC.

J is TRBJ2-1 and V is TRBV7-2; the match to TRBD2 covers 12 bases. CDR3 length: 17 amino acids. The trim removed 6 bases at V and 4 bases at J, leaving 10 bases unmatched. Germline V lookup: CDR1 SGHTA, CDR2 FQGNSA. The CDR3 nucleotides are TGTGCCAGCAGTCGTACGACTAGCGGGGGTGTTTACAATGAGCAGTTCTTC. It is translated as CASSRTTSGGVYNEQFF. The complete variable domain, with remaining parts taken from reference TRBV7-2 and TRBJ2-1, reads GAGVSQSPSNKVTEKGKDVELRCDPISGHTALYWYRQSLGQGLEFLIYFQGNSAPDKSGLPSDRFSAERTGGSVSTLTIQRTQQEDSAVYLCASSRTTSGGVYNEQFFGPGTRLTVL.

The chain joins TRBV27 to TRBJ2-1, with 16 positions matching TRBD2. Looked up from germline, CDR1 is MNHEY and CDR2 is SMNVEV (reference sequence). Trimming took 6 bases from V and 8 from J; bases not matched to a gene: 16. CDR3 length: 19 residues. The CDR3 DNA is TGTGCCAGCAGGCTACCGGGACTAGCGGGGGGGCAGGATATCGATGAGCAGTTCTTC. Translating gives CASRLPGLAGGQDIDEQFF.